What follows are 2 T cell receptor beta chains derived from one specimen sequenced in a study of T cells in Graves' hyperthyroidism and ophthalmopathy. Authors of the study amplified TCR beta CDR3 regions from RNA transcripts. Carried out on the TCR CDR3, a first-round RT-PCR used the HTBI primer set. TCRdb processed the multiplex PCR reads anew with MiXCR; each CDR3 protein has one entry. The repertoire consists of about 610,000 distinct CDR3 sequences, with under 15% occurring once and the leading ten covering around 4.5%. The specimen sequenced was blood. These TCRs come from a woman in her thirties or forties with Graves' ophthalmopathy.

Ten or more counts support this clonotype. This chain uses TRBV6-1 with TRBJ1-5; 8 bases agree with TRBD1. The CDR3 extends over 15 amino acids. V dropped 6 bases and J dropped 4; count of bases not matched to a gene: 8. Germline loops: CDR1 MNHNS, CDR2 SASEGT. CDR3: CASSILGTGNQPQHF. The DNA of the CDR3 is TGTGCCAGCAGCATTCTCGGGACAGGAAATCAGCCCCAGCATTTT.

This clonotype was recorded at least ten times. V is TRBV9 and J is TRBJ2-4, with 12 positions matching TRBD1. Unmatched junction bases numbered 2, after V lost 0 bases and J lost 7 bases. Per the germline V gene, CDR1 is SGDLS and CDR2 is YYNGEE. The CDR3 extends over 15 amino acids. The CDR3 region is CASSVEGQGANIQYF. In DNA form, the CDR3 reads TGTGCCAGCAGCGTAGAGGGACAGGGGGCGAACATTCAGTACTTC. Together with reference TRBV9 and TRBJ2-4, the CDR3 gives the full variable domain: DSGVTQTPKHLITATGQRVTLRCSPRSGDLSVYWYQQSLDQGLQFLIQYYNGEERAKGNILERFSAQQFPDLHSELNLSSLELGDSALYFCASSVEGQGANIQYFGAGTRLSVL.